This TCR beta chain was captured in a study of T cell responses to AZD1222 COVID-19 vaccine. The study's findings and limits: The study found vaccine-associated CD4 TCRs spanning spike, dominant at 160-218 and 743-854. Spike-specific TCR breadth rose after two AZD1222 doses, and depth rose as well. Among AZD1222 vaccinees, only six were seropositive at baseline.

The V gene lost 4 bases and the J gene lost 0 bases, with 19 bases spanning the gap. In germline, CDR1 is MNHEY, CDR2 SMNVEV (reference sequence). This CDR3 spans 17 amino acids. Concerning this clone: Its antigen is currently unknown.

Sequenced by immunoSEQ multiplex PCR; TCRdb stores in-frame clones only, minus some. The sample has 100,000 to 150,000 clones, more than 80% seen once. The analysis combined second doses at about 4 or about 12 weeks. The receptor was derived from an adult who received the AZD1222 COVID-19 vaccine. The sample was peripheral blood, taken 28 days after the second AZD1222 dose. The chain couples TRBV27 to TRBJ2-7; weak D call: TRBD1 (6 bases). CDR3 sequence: CASSSRFQQGSSYEQYF. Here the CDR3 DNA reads TGTGCCAGCAGTTCCCGCTTTCAACAGGGAAGCTCCTACGAGCAGTACTTC.